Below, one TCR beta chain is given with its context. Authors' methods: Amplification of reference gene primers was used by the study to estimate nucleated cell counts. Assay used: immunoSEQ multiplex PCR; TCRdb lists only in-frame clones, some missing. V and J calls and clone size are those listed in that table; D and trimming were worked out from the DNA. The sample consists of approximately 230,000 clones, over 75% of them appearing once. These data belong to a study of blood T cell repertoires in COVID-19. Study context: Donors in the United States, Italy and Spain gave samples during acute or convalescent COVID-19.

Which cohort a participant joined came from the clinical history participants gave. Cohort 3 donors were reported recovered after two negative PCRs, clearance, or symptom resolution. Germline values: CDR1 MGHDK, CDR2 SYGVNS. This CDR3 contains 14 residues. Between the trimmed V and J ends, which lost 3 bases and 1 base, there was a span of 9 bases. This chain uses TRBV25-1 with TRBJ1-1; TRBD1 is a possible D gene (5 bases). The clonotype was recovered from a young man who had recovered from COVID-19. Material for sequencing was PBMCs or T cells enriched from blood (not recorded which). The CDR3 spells CASSDHTGNTEAFF. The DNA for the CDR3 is TGTGCCAGCAGTGATCACACAGGGAACACTGAAGCTTTCTTT.